This T cell receptor (beta chain) was captured by sequencing in a study of OX40 agonist ivuxolimab in advanced cancers. TCRdb's copy holds only in-frame clones and misses some; the assay was immunoSEQ multiplex PCR. The table has about 35,000 clones, approximately 79% seen once. Findings and limits, study-wide: At doses 0.1 to 3.0 mg/kg, CD4+ and CD8+ clones expanded.

Blood specimens came from baseline, cycle 4 day 1, and cycle 7 day 1. For this clone: Its specificity is not known.

CDR3 length: 15 residues. Trimming stripped 3 bases from V and 7 bases from J, with 17 bases between. Germline loops: CDR1 SGDLS, CDR2 YYNGEE. The chain combines TRBV9 with TRBJ2-1, with D possibly being TRBD2 (6 bases). The sequencing here drew on CD4+ or CD8+ T cells sorted from blood, taken in a trial of the OX40 agonist ivuxolimab. The TCR comes from an adult with an advanced solid tumor such as melanoma, head and neck, liver or kidney cancer. The CDR3, as DNA: TGTGCCAGCAGCGAGATGCTGGGACTTTTGAATGAGCAGTTCTTC. Amino acids: CASSEMLGLLNEQFF.